A single T cell receptor (beta chain) is shown here with its context. Its antigen is unknown. This entry comes from a study of T cell responses to AZD1222 COVID-19 vaccine. Study outcomes and limitations: The donors showed a predominance of white British ancestry and of females, with possible underestimation of clonal diversity. Vaccine-related CD4 TCRs covered spike, predominating at 160-218 and 743-854.

TCRdb's table, derived via immunoSEQ multiplex PCR, lists solely in-frame clones and lacks some. The data show some 120,000 clones, more than 85% seen once. V shed 5 bases and J 3 bases; nucleotides not matched to a gene: 7. Germline loops: CDR1 MNHEY, CDR2 SVGEGT. This CDR3 spans 15 amino acids. Material: peripheral blood, obtained on day 0 of AZD1222 vaccination. The chain uses TRBV6-2 or TRBV6-3 and TRBJ2-3, with 8 bases fitting TRBD2. This TCR was recovered from an adult in good health. The CDR3 protein is CASSLFGLATDTQYF. DNA of the CDR3: TGTGCCAGCAGTCTCTTTGGACTAGCTACAGATACGCAGTATTTT.